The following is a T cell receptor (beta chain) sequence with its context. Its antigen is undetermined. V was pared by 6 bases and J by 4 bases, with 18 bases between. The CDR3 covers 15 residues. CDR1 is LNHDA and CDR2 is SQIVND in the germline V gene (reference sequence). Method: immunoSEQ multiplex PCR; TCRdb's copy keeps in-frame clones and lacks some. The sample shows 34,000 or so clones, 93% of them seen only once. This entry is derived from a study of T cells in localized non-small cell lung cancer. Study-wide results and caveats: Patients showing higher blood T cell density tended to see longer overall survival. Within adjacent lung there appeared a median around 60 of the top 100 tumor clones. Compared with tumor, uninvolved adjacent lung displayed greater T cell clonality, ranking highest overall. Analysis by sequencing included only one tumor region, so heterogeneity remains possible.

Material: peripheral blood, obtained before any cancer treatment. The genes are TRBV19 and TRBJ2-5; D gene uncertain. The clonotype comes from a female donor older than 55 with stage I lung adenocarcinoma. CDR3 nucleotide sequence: TGTGCCAGTAGCCCTACCTTGTTGAAAGGAGAGACCCAGTACTTC. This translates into CASSPTLLKGETQYF.